These 2 T cell receptor beta chains share one sample of origin, sequenced in a study of cytotoxic CD8 clonotypes in ibrutinib-treated CLL. Sequencing was performed with immunoSEQ multiplex PCR; in TCRdb, only in-frame clones are kept and a portion is missing. Altogether approximately 280,000 clones are present, around 69% being singletons, with the ten largest covering about 5%. The material sequenced was PBMCs, taken at disease progression, from a patient treated with ibrutinib. The receptors stem from a human donor with chronic lymphocytic leukemia.

The chain has TRBV2 and TRBJ1-6, with D maybe TRBD1 (5 bases). Germline V CDR1 and CDR2: SNHLY, FYNNEI. Trimming left V 8 bases short and J 0 bases short, with 11 bases between. The CDR3 is made up of 15 amino acids. DNA for the CDR3: TGTGCCAGCGGTCGACAGAGCTCCTATAATTCACCCCTCCACTTT. Translated, it gives CASGRQSSYNSPLHF.

This clone was seen a single time. The gene calls are TRBV14 and TRBJ2-1, with 9 nucleotides matching TRBD1. The germline CDR1 and CDR2 sequences are SGHDN and FVKESK. The V gene end was trimmed by 5 bases and the J gene end by 6 bases; junction bases not matched to a gene: 11. The CDR3 is made up of 16 amino acids. The CDR3 nucleotides are TGTGCCAGCAGCGTCCGGGACAGGGCTTTTTCCAATGAGCAGTTCTTC. Its protein product is CASSVRDRAFSNEQFF.